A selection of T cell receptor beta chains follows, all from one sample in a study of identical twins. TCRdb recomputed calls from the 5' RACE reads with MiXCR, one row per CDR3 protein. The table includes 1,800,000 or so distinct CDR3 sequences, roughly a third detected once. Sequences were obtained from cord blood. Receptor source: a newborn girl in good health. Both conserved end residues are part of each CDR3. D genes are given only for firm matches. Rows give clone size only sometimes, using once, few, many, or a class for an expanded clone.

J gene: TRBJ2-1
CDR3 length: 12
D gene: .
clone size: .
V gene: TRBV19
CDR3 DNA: TGTGCCAGTAGTATCCCCCCCTATGAGCAGTTCTTC
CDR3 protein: CASSIPPYEQFF

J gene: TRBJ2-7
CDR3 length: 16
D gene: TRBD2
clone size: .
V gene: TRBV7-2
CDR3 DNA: TGTGCCAGCAGACTTACTAGCGGCTTAAGCTCCTACGAGCAGTACTTC
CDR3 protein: CASRLTSGLSSYEQYF

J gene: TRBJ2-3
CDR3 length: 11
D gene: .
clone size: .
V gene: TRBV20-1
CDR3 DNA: TGCAGTGCCGTGACAGGTCATGCGCAGTATTTT
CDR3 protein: CSAVTGHAQYF

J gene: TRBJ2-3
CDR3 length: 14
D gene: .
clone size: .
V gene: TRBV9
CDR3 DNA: TGTGCCAGCGGCGTGCTCAGGGATTCAGATACGCACTATTTT
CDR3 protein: CASGVLRDSDTHYF

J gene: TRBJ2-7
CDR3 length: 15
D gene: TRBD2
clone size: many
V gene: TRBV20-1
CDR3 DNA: TGCAGTGCTCTCCGGACTAGCGGGGGCATATACGAGCAGTACTTC
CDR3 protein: CSALRTSGGIYEQYF

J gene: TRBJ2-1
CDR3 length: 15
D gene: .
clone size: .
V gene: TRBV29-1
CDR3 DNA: TGCAGCTTTGACGGGGACGACAGAGGGAGATATGAGCAGTTCTTC
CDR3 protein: CSFDGDDRGRYEQFF

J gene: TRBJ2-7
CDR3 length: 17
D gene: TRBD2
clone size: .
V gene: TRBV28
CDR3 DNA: TGTGCCAGCAGTTTTGGGCTAGCGGGAGCCAGCTCCTACGAGCAGTACTTC
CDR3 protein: CASSFGLAGASSYEQYF

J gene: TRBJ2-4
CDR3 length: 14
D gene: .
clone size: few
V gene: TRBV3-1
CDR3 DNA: TGTGCCAGCAGCCAAGTAGCGACTTCCTACGTGCAGTACTTC
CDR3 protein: CASSQVATSYVQYF

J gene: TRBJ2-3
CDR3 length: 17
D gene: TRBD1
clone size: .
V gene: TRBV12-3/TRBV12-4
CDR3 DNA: TGTGCCAGCAGTCCTTGGCGGGACAGGGGTGGAACAGATACGCAGTATTTT
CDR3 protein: CASSPWRDRGGTDTQYF

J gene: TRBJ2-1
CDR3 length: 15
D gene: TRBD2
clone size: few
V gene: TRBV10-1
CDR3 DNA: TGCGCCAGCAGTGAGTTCCTAGCGGGGGGCAATGAGCAGTTCTTC
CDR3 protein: CASSEFLAGGNEQFF

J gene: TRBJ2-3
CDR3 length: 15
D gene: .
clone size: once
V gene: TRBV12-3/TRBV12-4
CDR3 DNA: TGTGCCAGCAGTCCCCTAAGGGAGGGGGTGGATACGCAGTATTTT
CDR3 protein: CASSPLREGVDTQYF